A selection of T cell receptor beta chains follows, all from one sample in a study of T cell responses to AZD1222 COVID-19 vaccine. The method was immunoSEQ multiplex PCR; TCRdb's version includes in-frame clones alone and lacks a portion of them. The table has 110,000 to 150,000 clones, around nine tenths seen once. Sequencing used peripheral blood, obtained on day 0 of AZD1222 vaccination. All receptors come from an adult in good health. Each CDR3 is given with its conserved first and last residue. Expanded clones get a size class; other rows say once, few or many, or leave the size out.

V	size	CDR3
TRBV7-9	.	CASSLSDGTSGRALPEQFF
TRBV6-1	once	CASSDREVPPYEQYF
TRBV11-1	few	CASSLGGTSAHEQFF
TRBV6-5	.	CASTTGTGRSPLHF
TRBV7-2	.	CASSFGLVNTGELFF
TRBV5-1	.	CASSLQTGRGTEAFF
TRBV6-5	.	CASSPLDGRAYEQYF
TRBV6-2/TRBV6-3	.	CASSYFEGAKAFF
TRBV7-9	.	CASSLDNYGYTF
TRBV6-4	.	CASSYSAGGKDEQFF
TRBV28	.	CASSSRGLAKNIQYF
TRBV9	few	CASSVENRPGYGYTF
TRBV9	.	CASSVDQGRNEQFF
TRBV9	.	CASSVVCRIRPRKLFF